The clone carrying this TCR beta chain has only a few counts. Its antigen is still unknown. Time point noted: newly diagnosed GD, antithyroid drugs for less than 3 months. Construction of the TCR library relied on RNA isolated from PBMCs. Clinicians diagnosed Graves' disease using American Thyroid Association guidelines. Libraries of TCR beta came from iRepertoire HTBI primers plus Arm-PCR of CDR3 regions. In TCRdb, the multiplex PCR reads were re-called with MiXCR into one record per CDR3 protein. The table lists hundreds of thousands of distinct CDR3 sequences, roughly 15% of them singletons. V was clipped by 0 bases and J by 7 bases; unmatched bases: 9. There are 15 residues in the CDR3. Germline CDR1 LGHDT, CDR2 YNNKEL (reference sequence). The sample belongs to a study of regulatory T cells in long-lasting Graves disease. General observations from the study: Patients with persistent Graves' had lower TCR diversity than newly diagnosed patients.

These data also formed part of another study, on T cells in Graves' hyperthyroidism and ophthalmopathy.

The specimen was peripheral blood mononuclear cells (PBMCs), collected at new diagnosis, from a patient treated with antithyroid drugs. The chain is built from TRBV3-1 and TRBJ2-7; 7 bases are a match to TRBD2. The TCR comes from a woman aged 25 to 39 with Graves disease. For the CDR3, the DNA is TGTGCCAGCAGCCAAGATGGGGCGGGAGCGGGGGAGCAGTACTTC. The encoded protein is CASSQDGAGAGEQYF.